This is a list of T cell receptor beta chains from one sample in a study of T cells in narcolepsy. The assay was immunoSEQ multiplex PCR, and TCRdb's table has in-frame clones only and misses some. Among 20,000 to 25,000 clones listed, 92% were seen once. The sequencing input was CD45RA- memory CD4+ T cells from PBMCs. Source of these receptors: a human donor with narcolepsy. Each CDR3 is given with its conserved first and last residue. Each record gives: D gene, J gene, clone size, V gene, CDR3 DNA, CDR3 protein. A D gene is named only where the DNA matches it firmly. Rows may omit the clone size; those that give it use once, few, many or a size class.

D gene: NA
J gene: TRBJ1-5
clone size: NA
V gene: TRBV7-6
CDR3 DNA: TGTGCCAGCAGCTTAGAACAGGGTAATCAGCCCCAGCATTTT
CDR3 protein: CASSLEQGNQPQHF

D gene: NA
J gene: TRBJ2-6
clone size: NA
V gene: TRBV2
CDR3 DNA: TGTGCCAGCACCGACAGCTCTGGGGCCAACGTCCTGACTTTC
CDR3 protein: CASTDSSGANVLTF

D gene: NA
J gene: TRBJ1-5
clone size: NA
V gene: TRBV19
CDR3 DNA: TGTGCCAGTAGTATTCGGGGGCCTAGCAATCAGCCCCAGCATTTT
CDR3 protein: CASSIRGPSNQPQHF

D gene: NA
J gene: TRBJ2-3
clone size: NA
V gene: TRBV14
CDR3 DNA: TGTGCCAGCAGCGATACCAGCAGGTCAGATACGCAGTATTTT
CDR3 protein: CASSDTSRSDTQYF

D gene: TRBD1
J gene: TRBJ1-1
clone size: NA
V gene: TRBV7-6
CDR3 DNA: TGTGCCAGCAGCCCAGGGGGGACAACCCAAAACACTGAAGCTTTCTTT
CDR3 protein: CASSPGGTTQNTEAFF

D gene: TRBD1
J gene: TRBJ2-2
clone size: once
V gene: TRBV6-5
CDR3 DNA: TGTGCCAGCAGTTACCGCAGGGGGCTCGGGGAGCTGTTTTTT
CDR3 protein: CASSYRRGLGELFF

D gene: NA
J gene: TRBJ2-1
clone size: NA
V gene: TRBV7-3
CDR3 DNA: TGTGCCAGCAGCCAAAGGGGGATACAGGCCTCCTACAATGAGCAGTTCTTC
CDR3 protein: CASSQRGIQASYNEQFF

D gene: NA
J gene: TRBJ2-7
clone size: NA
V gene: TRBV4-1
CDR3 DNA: TGCGCCAGCAGCCAAGATTGGTGGAGGGAGCAGTACTTC
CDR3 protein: CASSQDWWREQYF

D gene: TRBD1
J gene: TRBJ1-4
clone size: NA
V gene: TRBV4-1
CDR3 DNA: TGCGCCAGCAGCCAAGGGGACAGTGCAACTAATGAAAAACTGTTTTTT
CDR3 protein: CASSQGDSATNEKLFF

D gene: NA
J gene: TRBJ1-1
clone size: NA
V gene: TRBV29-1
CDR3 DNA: TGCAGCGTTGAACAATCCATGTCGGCTTTCTTT
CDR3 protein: CSVEQSMSAFF

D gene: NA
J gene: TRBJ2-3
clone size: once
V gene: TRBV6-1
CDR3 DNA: TGTGCCAGCATTACGGGACTCCACACAGATACGCAGTATTTT
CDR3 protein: CASITGLHTDTQYF

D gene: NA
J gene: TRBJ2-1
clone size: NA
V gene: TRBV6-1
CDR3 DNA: TGTGCCAGCAGTGGGGGCCTAGCGCCCCACTTAAATGAGCAGTTCTTC
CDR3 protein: CASSGGLAPHLNEQFF

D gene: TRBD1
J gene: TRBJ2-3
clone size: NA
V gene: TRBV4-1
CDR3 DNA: TGCGCCAGCAGCCGTACCTGGACAGGGCGCATCACTAGCACAGATACGCAGTATTTT
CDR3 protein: CASSRTWTGRITSTDTQYF

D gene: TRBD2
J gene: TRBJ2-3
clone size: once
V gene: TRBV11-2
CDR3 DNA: TGTGCCAGCAGCTTAGGGAAAACTAGCGGTACAGATACGCAGTATTTT
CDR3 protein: CASSLGKTSGTDTQYF

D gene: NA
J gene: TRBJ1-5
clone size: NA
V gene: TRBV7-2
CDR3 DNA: TGTGCCAGCAGCCCGGGCGGGGGCAATCAGCCCCAGCATTTT
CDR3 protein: CASSPGGGNQPQHF

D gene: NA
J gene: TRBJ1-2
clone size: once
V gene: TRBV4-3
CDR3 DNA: TGCGCCAGCAGCGTCGACGGGAACTATGGCTACACCTTC
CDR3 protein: CASSVDGNYGYTF

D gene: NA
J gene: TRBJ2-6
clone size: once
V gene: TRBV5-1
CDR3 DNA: TGCGCCAGCAGCACCGGGTTAGACTCTGGGGCCAACGTCCTGACTTTC
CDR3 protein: CASSTGLDSGANVLTF

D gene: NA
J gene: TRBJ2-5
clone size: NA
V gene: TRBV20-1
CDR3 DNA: TGCAGTCCGATCCTCGGGGAGACCCAGTACTTC
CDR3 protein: CSPILGETQYF

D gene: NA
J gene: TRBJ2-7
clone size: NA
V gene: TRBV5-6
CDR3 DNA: TGTGCCAGCAGCTTGGCAGGGGTGGCACGCGAGCAGTACTTC
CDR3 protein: CASSLAGVAREQYF

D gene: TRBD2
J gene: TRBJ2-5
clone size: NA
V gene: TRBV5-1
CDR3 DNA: TGCGCCAGCAGCTTTGGTCTAGCGGGAGCGTACCAAGAGACCCAGTACTTC
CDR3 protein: CASSFGLAGAYQETQYF

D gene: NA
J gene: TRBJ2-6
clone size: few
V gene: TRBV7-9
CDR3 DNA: TGTGCCACCGCTAATGTCAGGGGAATCTCTGGGGCCAACGTCCTGACTTTC
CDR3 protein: CATANVRGISGANVLTF

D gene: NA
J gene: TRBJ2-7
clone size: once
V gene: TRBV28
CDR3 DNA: TGTGCCAGCAGTTCAGGGGACTCCTACGAGCAGTACTTC
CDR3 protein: CASSSGDSYEQYF

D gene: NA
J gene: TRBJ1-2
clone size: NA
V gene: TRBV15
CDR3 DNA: TGTGCCACCAGCAGAGATCCAGGGGTACGCTATGGCTACACCTTC
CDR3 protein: CATSRDPGVRYGYTF

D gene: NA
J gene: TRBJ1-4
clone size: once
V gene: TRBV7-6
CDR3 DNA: TGTGCCAGCAGCTTAAGAGGGGGACACATGGCAACTAATGAAAAACTGTTTTTT
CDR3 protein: CASSLRGGHMATNEKLFF

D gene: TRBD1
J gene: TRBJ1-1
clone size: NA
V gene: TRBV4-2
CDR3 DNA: TGTGCCAGCAGGTTAGGGGGCGCGATGAACACTGAAGCTTTCTTT
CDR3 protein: CASRLGGAMNTEAFF

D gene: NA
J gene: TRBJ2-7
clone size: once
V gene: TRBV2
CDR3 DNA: TGTGCCAGCAGAGTTTCCTCAAGCTCCTACGAGCAGTACTTC
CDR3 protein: CASRVSSSSYEQYF

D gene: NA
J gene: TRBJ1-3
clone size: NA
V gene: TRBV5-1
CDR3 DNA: TGCGCCAGCAGCTTGGGTTCGGGAGGAGGAAACACCATATATTTT
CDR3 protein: CASSLGSGGGNTIYF

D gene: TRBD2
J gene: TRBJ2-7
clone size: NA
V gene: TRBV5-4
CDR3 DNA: TGTGCCAGCAGTCACAGGACTAGCGGGATTGACGAGCAGTACTTC
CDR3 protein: CASSHRTSGIDEQYF

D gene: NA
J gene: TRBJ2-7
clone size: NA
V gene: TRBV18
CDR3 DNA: TGTGCCAGCTCACCCCCCAGCTCCTACGAGCAGTACTTC
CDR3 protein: CASSPPSSYEQYF

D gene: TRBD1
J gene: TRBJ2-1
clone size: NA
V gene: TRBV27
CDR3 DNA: TGTGCCAGCAGTTTGGACAGGTCCTACAATGAGCAGTTCTTC
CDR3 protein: CASSLDRSYNEQFF

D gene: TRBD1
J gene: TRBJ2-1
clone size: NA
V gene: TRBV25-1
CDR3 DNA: TGTGCCAGCGCTGGACAGGGGGACTGGGGTGAGCAGTTCTTC
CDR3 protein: CASAGQGDWGEQFF

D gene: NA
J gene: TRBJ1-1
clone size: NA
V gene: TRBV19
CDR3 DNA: TGTGCCAGCAAGGGACGAGGCCAGGGAGGAGGAACTGAAGCTTTCTTT
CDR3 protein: CASKGRGQGGGTEAFF

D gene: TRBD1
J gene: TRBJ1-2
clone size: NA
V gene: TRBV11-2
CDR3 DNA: TGTGCCAGCAGCCCACTTCGAAAGAGACAGGGAGGAGGCTACACCTTC
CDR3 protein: CASSPLRKRQGGGYTF

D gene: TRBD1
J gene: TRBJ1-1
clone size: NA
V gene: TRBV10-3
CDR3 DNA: TGTGCCATCAGTGAGTCCGCGGGACAGGGGGCTACCACTGAAGCTTTCTTT
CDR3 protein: CAISESAGQGATTEAFF

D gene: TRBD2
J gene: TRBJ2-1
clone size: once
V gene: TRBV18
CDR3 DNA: TGTGCCAGTCGTTCTAGCGGGCCCTACAATGAGCAGTTCTTC
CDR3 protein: CASRSSGPYNEQFF

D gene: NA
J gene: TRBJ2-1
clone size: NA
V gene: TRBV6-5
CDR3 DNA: TGTGCCAGCAGTTACTCGAATAGTGCGGGTGGGGAGCAGTTCTTC
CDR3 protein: CASSYSNSAGGEQFF

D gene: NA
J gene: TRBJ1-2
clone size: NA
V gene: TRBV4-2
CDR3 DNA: TGTGCCAGCAGCCAGGGGGAAACACGGACGGCATACTATGGCTACACCTTC
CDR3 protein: CASSQGETRTAYYGYTF

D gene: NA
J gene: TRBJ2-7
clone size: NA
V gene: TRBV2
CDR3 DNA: TGTGCCAGCAGTGGTTCCTGGGAGCAGTACTTC
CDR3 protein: CASSGSWEQYF

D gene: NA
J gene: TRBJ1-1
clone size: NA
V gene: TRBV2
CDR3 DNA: TGTGCCAGCAGTGCGAACAGCTTGAACACTGAAGCTTTCTTT
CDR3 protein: CASSANSLNTEAFF

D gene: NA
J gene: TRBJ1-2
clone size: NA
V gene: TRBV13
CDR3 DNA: TGTGCCAGCAGCTCCACCGTACGGGGGGCCTATGGCTACACCTTC
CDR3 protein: CASSSTVRGAYGYTF

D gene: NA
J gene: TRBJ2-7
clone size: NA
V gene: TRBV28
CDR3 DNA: TGTGCCAGCAGTTTGGTGGTCTGGGCCTCGGAAGGCTACGAGCAGTACTTC
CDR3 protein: CASSLVVWASEGYEQYF

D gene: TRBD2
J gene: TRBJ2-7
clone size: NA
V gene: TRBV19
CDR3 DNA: TGTGCCAGTAGTATCGGGGGTGGCGGGAGCTCCTACGAGCAGTACTTC
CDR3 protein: CASSIGGGGSSYEQYF

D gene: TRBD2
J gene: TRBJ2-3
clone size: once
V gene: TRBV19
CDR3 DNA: TGTGCCAGTCAACGGGAGGGCTTCGGCACAGATACGCAGTATTTT
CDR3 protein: CASQREGFGTDTQYF

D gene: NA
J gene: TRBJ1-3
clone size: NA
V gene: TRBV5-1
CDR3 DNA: TGCGCCAGCAGCTCGTCGGGATCCTCTGGAAACACCATATATTTT
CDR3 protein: CASSSSGSSGNTIYF

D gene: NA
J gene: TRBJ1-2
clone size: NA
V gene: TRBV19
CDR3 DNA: TGTGCCAGTAGTACTGCCGGCGGGTCATATGGCTACACCTTC
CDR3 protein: CASSTAGGSYGYTF

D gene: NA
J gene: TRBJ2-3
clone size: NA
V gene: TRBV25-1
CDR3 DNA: TGTGCCAGCAGTGAATGGATTGCAGATACGCAGTATTTT
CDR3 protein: CASSEWIADTQYF

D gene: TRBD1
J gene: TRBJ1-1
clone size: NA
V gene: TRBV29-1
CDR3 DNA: TGCAGCGTTCCTGAGGGACAGGGGTTCACTGAAGCTTTCTTT
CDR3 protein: CSVPEGQGFTEAFF